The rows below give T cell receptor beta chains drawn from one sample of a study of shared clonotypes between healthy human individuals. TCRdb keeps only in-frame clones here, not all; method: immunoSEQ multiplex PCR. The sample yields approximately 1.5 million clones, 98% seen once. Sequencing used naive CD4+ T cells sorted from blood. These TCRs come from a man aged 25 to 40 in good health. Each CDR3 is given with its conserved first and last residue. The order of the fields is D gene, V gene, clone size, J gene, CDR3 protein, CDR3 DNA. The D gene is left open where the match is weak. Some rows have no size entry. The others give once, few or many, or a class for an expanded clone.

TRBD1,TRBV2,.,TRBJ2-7,CAGTQGVGYEQYF,TGTGCCGGGACGCAGGGGGTGGGTTACGAGCAGTACTTC
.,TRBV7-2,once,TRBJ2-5,CASSLVAGLGETQYF,TGTGCCAGCAGCTTAGTGGCGGGGCTAGGGGAGACCCAGTACTTC
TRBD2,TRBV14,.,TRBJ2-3,CASSQAMTSGRDTQYF,TGTGCCAGCAGCCAAGCGATGACTAGCGGGAGAGATACGCAGTATTTT
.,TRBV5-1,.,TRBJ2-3,CASSSTGSDTQYF,TGCGCCAGCAGTTCCACCGGGTCAGATACGCAGTATTTT
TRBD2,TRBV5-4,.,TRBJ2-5,CASSTGVAGAQETQYF,TGTGCCAGCAGCACCGGGGTAGCGGGGGCCCAAGAGACCCAGTACTTC
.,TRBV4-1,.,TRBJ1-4,CASSQVAGLGGEKLFF,TGCGCCAGCAGCCAAGTTGCAGGGCTAGGCGGTGAAAAACTGTTTTTT
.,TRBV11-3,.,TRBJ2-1,CASSHVTDEQFF,TGTGCCAGCAGCCACGTAACGGATGAGCAGTTCTTC
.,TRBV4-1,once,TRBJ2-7,CASSPISGGSNSYEQYF,TGCGCCAGCAGCCCCATTAGCGGAGGCAGCAACTCCTACGAGCAGTACTTC
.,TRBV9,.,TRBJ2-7,CASSVDGLGYEQYF,TGTGCCAGCAGCGTAGACGGGTTGGGGTACGAGCAGTACTTC
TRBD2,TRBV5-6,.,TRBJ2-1,CASSLYLGLAGEQFF,TGTGCCAGCAGCTTGTATCTGGGACTAGCGGGAGAGCAGTTCTTC
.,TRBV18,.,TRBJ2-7,CASSPITPGHKSSYEQYF,TGTGCCAGCTCACCAATCACCCCGGGACATAAGAGCTCCTACGAGCAGTACTTC
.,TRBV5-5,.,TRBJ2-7,CASSLGLDPAYEQYF,TGTGCCAGCAGCCTGGGTCTGGACCCAGCCTACGAGCAGTACTTC
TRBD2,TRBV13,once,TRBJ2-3,CASSIKPGTSGTQYF,TGTGCCAGCAGCATCAAGCCCGGGACTAGCGGCACGCAGTATTTT
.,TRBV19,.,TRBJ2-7,CASSIVSEHSYEQYF,TGTGCCAGTAGTATTGTGTCAGAACACTCCTACGAGCAGTACTTC
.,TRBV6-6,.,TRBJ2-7,CASKDRVSYEQYF,TGTGCCAGCAAGGATCGGGTCTCCTACGAGCAGTACTTC
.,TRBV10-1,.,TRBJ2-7,CASTANSGTVSEQYF,TGCGCCAGCACCGCCAACTCCGGGACGGTGAGCGAGCAGTACTTC
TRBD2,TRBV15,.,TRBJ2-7,CATSRDLLAGRYEQYF,TGTGCCACCAGCAGAGATTTGCTAGCGGGACGATACGAGCAGTACTTC
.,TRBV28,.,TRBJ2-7,CASSLIGRGYEQYF,TGTGCCAGCAGTTTAATCGGACGAGGCTACGAGCAGTACTTC
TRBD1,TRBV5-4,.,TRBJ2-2,CASSPWTGGTGELFF,TGTGCCAGCAGCCCCTGGACAGGGGGCACCGGGGAGCTGTTTTTT
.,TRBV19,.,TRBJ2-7,CASSRRTEHSYEQYF,TGTGCCAGTAGCCGGAGGACGGAACACTCCTACGAGCAGTACTTC
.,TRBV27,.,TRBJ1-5,CASSFGGSNQPQHF,TGTGCCAGCAGTTTCGGAGGGAGCAATCAGCCCCAGCATTTT
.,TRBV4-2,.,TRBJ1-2,CASSQSNYGYTF,TGTGCCAGCAGCCAATCTAACTATGGCTACACCTTC
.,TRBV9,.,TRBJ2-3,CASSGSLGGLGSTDTQYF,TGTGCCAGCAGCGGATCCCTCGGAGGTCTTGGTAGCACAGATACGCAGTATTTT
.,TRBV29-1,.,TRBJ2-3,CSALIGASTDTQYF,TGCAGCGCCCTGATCGGGGCCAGCACAGATACGCAGTATTTT
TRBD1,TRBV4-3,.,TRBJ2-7,CASSQDTGGFYEQYF,TGCGCCAGCAGCCAAGACACAGGGGGCTTCTACGAGCAGTACTTC
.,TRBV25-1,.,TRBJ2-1,CASKLGISREQFF,TGTGCCAGCAAGCTAGGTATAAGCCGTGAGCAGTTCTTC
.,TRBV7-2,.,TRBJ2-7,CASSLKLAGEQYF,TGTGCCAGCAGCCTTAAGTTGGCAGGCGAGCAGTACTTC
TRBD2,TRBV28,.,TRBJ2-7,CASRVREGTYEQYF,TGTGCCAGCAGGGTCAGGGAGGGGACCTACGAGCAGTACTTC
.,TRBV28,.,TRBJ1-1,CASSLGLAGTEAFF,TGTGCCAGCAGTTTAGGTTTAGCGGGGACTGAAGCTTTCTTT
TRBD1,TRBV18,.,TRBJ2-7,CASSPPGGYEQYF,TGTGCCAGCTCACCGCCAGGGGGCTACGAGCAGTACTTC
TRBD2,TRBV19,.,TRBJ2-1,CASSVVAGFDEQFF,TGTGCCAGTAGTGTGGTAGCGGGATTCGATGAGCAGTTCTTC
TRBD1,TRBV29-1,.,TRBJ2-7,CSVEAGQGYEQYF,TGCAGCGTTGAGGCGGGACAGGGTTACGAGCAGTACTTC
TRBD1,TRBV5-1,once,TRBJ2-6,CASSPWTGGSGANVLTF,TGCGCCAGCAGCCCGTGGACAGGGGGGTCTGGGGCCAACGTCCTGACTTTC
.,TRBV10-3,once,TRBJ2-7,CAISARVGEQYF,TGTGCCATCAGTGCCAGGGTTGGCGAGCAGTACTTC
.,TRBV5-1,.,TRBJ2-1,CASSVGGSYNEQFF,TGCGCCAGCTCAGTGGGGGGATCCTACAATGAGCAGTTCTTC
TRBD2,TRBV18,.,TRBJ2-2,CASSPGLAGVSGELFF,TGTGCCAGCTCACCAGGACTAGCGGGAGTGAGCGGGGAGCTGTTTTTT
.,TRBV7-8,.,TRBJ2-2,CASSSRDTNTGELFF,TGTGCCAGCAGCTCCCGGGACACCAACACCGGGGAGCTGTTTTTT
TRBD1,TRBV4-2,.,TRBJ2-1,CASSQGPGQSYNEQFF,TGTGCCAGCAGCCAAGGACCGGGACAGTCCTACAATGAGCAGTTCTTC
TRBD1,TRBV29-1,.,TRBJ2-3,CSVEVTGLGGTDTQYF,TGCAGCGTTGAAGTGACAGGGTTAGGCGGCACAGATACGCAGTATTTT
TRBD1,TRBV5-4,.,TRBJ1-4,CASSQGQGAQGTSEKLFF,TGTGCCAGCAGCCAAGGACAGGGGGCGCAGGGAACTAGTGAAAAACTGTTTTTT
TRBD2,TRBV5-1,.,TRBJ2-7,CASSSTSGPYEQYF,TGCGCCAGCAGCTCCACTAGCGGGCCCTACGAGCAGTACTTC
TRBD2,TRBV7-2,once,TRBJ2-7,CASSLDWLAGVNEQYF,TGTGCCAGCAGCTTAGACTGGCTAGCGGGCGTCAACGAGCAGTACTTC
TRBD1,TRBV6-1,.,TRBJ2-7,CASSGGQGRFYEQYF,TGTGCCAGCAGTGGCGGACAGGGAAGATTCTACGAGCAGTACTTC
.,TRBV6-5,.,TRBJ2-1,CASSRTGTPYNEQFF,TGTGCCAGCAGTCGAACCGGGACCCCGTACAATGAGCAGTTCTTC
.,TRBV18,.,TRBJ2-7,CASSPGVSRLSEQYF,TGTGCCAGCTCACCAGGGGTATCCCGGTTGTCTGAGCAGTACTTC
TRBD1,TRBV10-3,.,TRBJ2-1,CAISATGGNEQFF,TGTGCCATCAGTGCTACAGGGGGCAATGAGCAGTTCTTC
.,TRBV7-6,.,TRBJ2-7,CASSLAGVHYYEQYF,TGTGCCAGCAGCTTAGCGGGAGTCCACTACTACGAGCAGTACTTC
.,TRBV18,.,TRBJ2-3,CASSPDLTGTFRDTQYF,TGTGCCAGCTCACCAGATCTGACCGGAACCTTTAGGGATACGCAGTATTTT
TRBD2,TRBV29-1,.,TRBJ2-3,CSVGLAGLDTQYF,TGCAGCGTTGGCCTAGCGGGACTAGATACGCAGTATTTT
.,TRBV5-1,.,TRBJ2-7,CASRRDRSHEQYF,TGCGCCAGCAGGAGGGACCGTTCACACGAGCAGTACTTC
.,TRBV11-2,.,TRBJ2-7,CASRLAGSSYEQYF,TGTGCCAGCAGGCTCGCAGGGAGCTCCTACGAGCAGTACTTC
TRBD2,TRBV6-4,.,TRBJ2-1,CASSAPGTSGINEQFF,TGTGCCAGCAGTGCCCCCGGGACTAGCGGTATCAATGAGCAGTTCTTC
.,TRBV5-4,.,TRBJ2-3,CASSPKLVDTQYF,TGTGCCAGCAGCCCGAAGCTAGTGGATACGCAGTATTTT
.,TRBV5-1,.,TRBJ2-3,CASSLEQGGDTQYF,TGCGCCAGCAGCTTGGAACAGGGTGGAGATACGCAGTATTTT
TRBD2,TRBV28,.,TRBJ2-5,CASRPLFGRMEARETQYF,TGTGCCAGCAGGCCCTTATTCGGGAGGATGGAGGCGAGAGAGACCCAGTACTTC